One and the same sample provided the 19 T cell receptor beta chains below, sequenced in a study of Ad26.COV2.S vaccination and SARS-CoV-2 variants. Treatment specified: roughly 20 received Ad26.COV2.S at low or high dose, single or two shots; about 5 received placebo; per-sample allocation not given. Samples came from day 63 after the first vaccine or placebo injection. The table came from immunoSEQ multiplex PCR; TCRdb's copy has only in-frame clones and leaves some out. This sample carries over 400,000 clones, about 92% of them seen once, and the ten largest clones take 1.5% to 2%. This sample comprised peripheral blood, obtained in a trial of Ad26.COV2.S vaccine versus placebo. Receptor source: a person between 18 and 65 years old who received the Ad26.COV2.S COVID-19 vaccine or a placebo.

The rearrangement uses TRBV5-4 and TRBJ1-2, with 8 bases matching TRBD1. Losses at the gene ends were 4 bases for V and 8 bases for J; bases not matched to a gene: 10. Germline values: CDR1 SGHNT, CDR2 YYREEE (reference sequence). The CDR3 is 14 residues long. DNA of the CDR3: TGTGCCAGCAGCCAGGCAGGACAGGGCTCAGGCTACACCTTC. This codes for CASSQAGQGSGYTF.

This clone occurred once. V and J are TRBV3-1 (or the pseudogene TRBV3-2) and TRBJ2-7, with D perhaps assigned TRBD1 or TRBD2 (6 bases each). Trimming removed 6 bases from V and 6 bases from J, with 24 bases in between. This CDR3 is 16 amino acids long. From germline, CDR1 is LGHDT and CDR2 YNNKEL (reference sequence). CDR3 sequence reads: CASSPPGGSLGGEQYF. The CDR3 coding sequence is TGTGCCAGCAGTCCTCCTGGGGGGTCCCTAGGGGGCGAGCAGTACTTC.

The chain is built from TRBV3-1 (or the pseudogene TRBV3-2) and TRBJ1-4; 8 positions agree with TRBD1. The V gene end was trimmed by 4 bases and the J gene end by 3 bases; junction bases not matched to a gene: 4. The germline V gene encodes CDR1 LGHDT and CDR2 YNNKEL (reference sequence). The CDR3 is 15 residues long. The DNA for the CDR3 is TGTGCCAGCAGCCCCGACAGGGGACCTAATGAAAAACTGTTTTTT. Translating gives CASSPDRGPNEKLFF.

The chain links TRBV18 to TRBJ2-5; 7 nucleotides agree with TRBD2. Germline trimming cut 0 bases from V and 2 bases from J; bases unmatched to any gene: 6. In germline, CDR1 is KGHSH, CDR2 LQKENI. The CDR3 length is 16 residues. The CDR3 DNA sequence: TGTGCCAGCTCACCACCTACAGCGGGGCTACAAGAGACCCAGTACTTC. Amino acids: CASSPPTAGLQETQYF.

The chain couples TRBV2 to TRBJ2-3; 12 bases line up with TRBD2. This CDR3 region has 17 residues. Germline CDR1 reads SNHLY; CDR2 reads FYNNEI. V was pared by 3 bases and J by 6 bases, with 10 bases of the junction left unmatched. CDR3 protein: CASSDRTSGVEWDTQYF. CDR3 in DNA: TGTGCCAGCAGTGACAGGACTAGCGGGGTCGAATGGGATACGCAGTATTTT.

The V gene is TRBV19, the J gene TRBJ2-3; no reliable D call. The CDR3 sequence is 15 residues long. V was pared by 3 bases and J by 7 bases, with 17 bases between. Germline values: CDR1 LNHDA, CDR2 SQIVND (reference sequence). The DNA for the CDR3 is TGTGCCAGTAGTATCGCCGCAACAATCGGAAATACGCAGTATTTT. Translating gives CASSIAATIGNTQYF.

V gene TRBV19 combines with J gene TRBJ1-1; 9 bases align to TRBD1. The length of the CDR3 is 15 residues. V shed 5 bases, J shed 8 bases, and the junction held 12 bases outside the gene matches. Per germline, CDR1 LNHDA and CDR2 SQIVND (reference sequence). This chain's CDR3 is CASSPTGGTGREAFF. The CDR3 bases are TGTGCCAGTAGTCCCACTGGGGGGACAGGGAGAGAAGCTTTCTTT.

The chain uses TRBV6-2 or TRBV6-3 and TRBJ1-1; D possibly corresponds to TRBD1 (6 bases). The CDR3 loop spans 14 amino acids. V was clipped by 4 bases and J by 2 bases, with 11 bases between them. Germline-derived CDR1 and CDR2 are MNHEY and SVGEGT. The CDR3 spells CASSSGQINTEAFF. The CDR3 nucleotides read TGTGCCAGCAGTTCCGGACAGATTAACACTGAAGCTTTCTTT.

The gene calls are TRBV12-3 or TRBV12-4 and TRBJ1-2; D is undetermined. V shed 5 bases and J shed 3 bases, with 10 bases lying between them. The CDR3 is 13 amino acids. The CDR3 reads CASSPPGDYGYTF. The CDR3 DNA is TGTGCCAGCAGTCCCCCCGGGGACTATGGCTACACCTTC.

The V call is TRBV28, the J call TRBJ2-7; D perhaps matches TRBD1 (6 bases). The V end was cut by 6 bases, the J end by 0 bases, with 18 bases between. CDR3 size: 16 residues. From germline, CDR1 is MDHEN and CDR2 SYDVKM. The CDR3 protein is CASSPTGSKSSYEQYF. In nucleotides, the CDR3 is TGTGCCAGCAGCCCCACAGGGTCCAAGTCCTCCTACGAGCAGTACTTC.

The rearrangement joins TRBV5-6 to TRBJ1-2; 12 nucleotides line up with TRBD1. The V and J ends lost 0 bases and 0 bases, in that order; junction bases with no gene match: 3. The length of the CDR3 is 17 residues. CDR1 and CDR2 from the germline V gene are SGHDT and YYEEEE. Here the CDR3 reads CASSLAGTGGPNYGYTF. CDR3 coding DNA: TGTGCCAGCAGCTTGGCTGGGACAGGGGGCCCTAACTATGGCTACACCTTC. Complete variable domain (other parts from reference TRBV5-6 and TRBJ1-2): DAGVTQSPTHLIKTRGQQVTLRCSPKSGHDTVSWYQQALGQGPQFIFQYYEEEERQRGNFPDRFSGHQFPNYSSELNVNALLLGDSALYLCASSLAGTGGPNYGYTFGSGTRLTVV.

The rearrangement links TRBV19 to TRBJ1-5; D might be TRBD1 (5 bases). The CDR3 spans 16 residues. V was shortened by 3 bases and J by 0 bases, with 12 bases between the two germline ends. CDR1 and CDR2 (germline): LNHDA, SQIVND (reference sequence). The CDR3 region has the DNA TGTGCCAGTAGTATTTCAGGGAGAGGTAGCAATCAGCCCCAGCATTTT. Protein: CASSISGRGSNQPQHF.

The V call is TRBV18, the J call TRBJ2-2; 9 bases are a match to TRBD1. Per germline, CDR1 KGHSH and CDR2 LQKENI. The CDR3 totals 17 residues. The ends lost 0 bases at V and 4 bases at J; junction bases unmatched: 6. The CDR3 DNA sequence: TGTGCCAGCTCACCACCGATACAGGGGGCAAGCACCGGGGAGCTGTTTTTT. Its protein is CASSPPIQGASTGELFF.

The chain recombines TRBV3-1 (or the pseudogene TRBV3-2) with TRBJ2-7, with TRBD1 matching over 10 bases. The length of the CDR3 is 15 residues. With 4 bases clipped from V and 5 bases from J, the junction kept 8 bases outside the gene matches. Per the germline V gene, CDR1 is LGHDT and CDR2 is YNNKEL (reference sequence). In DNA form, the CDR3 reads TGTGCCAGCAGCCCCTCCGGGACAGGGGTCAACGAGCAGTACTTC. Protein: CASSPSGTGVNEQYF.

This chain uses TRBV19 with TRBJ2-4, with 8 bases that match TRBD1. Germline loops: CDR1 LNHDA, CDR2 SQIVND (reference sequence). The trim removed 3 bases at V and 5 bases at J, leaving 3 bases unmatched. The CDR3 covers 14 residues. CDR3 DNA sequence: TGTGCCAGTAGTATTAACAGGGGGGAAAACATTCAGTACTTC. As protein: CASSINRGENIQYF.

The chain couples TRBV5-4 to TRBJ2-1; tentatively, D is TRBD2 (6 bases). Germline V gene lookup returns CDR1 SGHNT and CDR2 YYREEE (reference sequence). Trimming removed 0 bases at V and 1 base at J, with 14 bases between. The CDR3 covers 17 residues. CDR3 in amino acids: CASSLDLRGFSYNEQFF. The DNA of the CDR3 is TGTGCCAGCAGCTTGGATCTGCGGGGTTTTTCCTACAATGAGCAGTTCTTC.

The CDR3 DNA sequence: TGTGCCAGCAGTTACCCTCCGGGACAGGTCGGGTATGAGCAGTTCTTC. Translated, it gives CASSYPPGQVGYEQFF. This rearrangement joins TRBV6-2 or TRBV6-3 to TRBJ2-1, with TRBD1 matching over 8 bases. J was trimmed by 8 bases and V by 2 bases; bases with no gene match: 11. CDR3 length equals 16 residues. Per germline, CDR1 MNHEY and CDR2 SVGEGT.

The DNA for the CDR3 is TGTGCCAGCACTGGGAGTGGGACTGAAGCTTTCTTT. This encodes CASTGSGTEAFF. The genes are TRBV2 and TRBJ1-1; D remains unclear. The V end lost 7 bases, the J end lost 5 bases, and 11 bases lay between the germline ends. The CDR3 covers 12 residues. From germline, CDR1 is SNHLY and CDR2 FYNNEI.

There are a few counts of this clone. V gene TRBV6-5 combines with J gene TRBJ2-3; D is unclear. Germline assignment: CDR1 MNHEY and CDR2 SVGAGI. There are 14 residues in the CDR3. V was trimmed by 7 bases and J by 0 bases, leaving 11 bases between them. The CDR3 region has the DNA TGTGCCAGCACCAAGCGTCTAAGCACAGATACGCAGTATTTT. Translating it yields CASTKRLSTDTQYF.